The next 14 T cell receptor beta chains were all read from a single sample in a study of blood T cell repertoires in COVID-19. Profiled with immunoSEQ multiplex PCR; TCRdb holds only in-frame clones, not every one. Seen here are roughly 160,000 clones, about 87% observed once, and the top ten hold 10%. Sequenced: peripheral blood. The origin of the receptors is a woman between 70 and 85 years old with COVID-19, enrolled during active disease.

The V and J genes are TRBV12-3 or TRBV12-4 and TRBJ2-3; D is uncertain. There are 12 residues in the CDR3. V gave up 6 bases and J gave up 1 base, with 5 bases separating them. The CDR3 DNA reads as TGTGCCAGCAGCCGGGGCACAGATACGCAGTATTTT. Protein: CASSRGTDTQYF.

The V gene is TRBV5-6, the J gene TRBJ1-6; D not resolved. This CDR3 has 13 amino acids. Per germline, CDR1 SGHDT and CDR2 YYEEEE. The germline V and J ends were trimmed by 4 bases and 5 bases, with 7 bases remaining between them. Written as DNA, the CDR3 is TGTGCCAGCAGCCGGAGAAATAATTCACCCCTCCACTTT. Amino acids: CASSRRNNSPLHF.

V usage is TRBV16 and J usage is TRBJ1-3; D is perhaps TRBD1 (5 bases). The CDR3 runs 15 residues. V lost 4 bases and J 2 bases, leaving 12 bases between the germline ends. The V gene's germline CDR1 is KGHSY and CDR2 FQNENV. CDR3 region: CASSRNVGAGNTIYF. The CDR3 DNA sequence: TGTGCCAGCAGCCGCAATGTAGGGGCTGGAAACACCATATATTTT.

The CDR3 DNA is TGTGCCAGTAGTATACAGGGGGCAAATGAAAAACTGTTTTTT. Translated, it gives CASSIQGANEKLFF. The chain has TRBV19 and TRBJ1-4; 8 bases align to TRBD1. Germline loops: CDR1 LNHDA, CDR2 SQIVND (reference sequence). The CDR3 is 14 residues long. V shed 2 bases, J shed 5 bases, and the junction held 1 base outside the gene matches.

The rearrangement uses TRBV6-5 and TRBJ1-6; D may be TRBD1 (6 bases). Germline V gene data show CDR1 as MNHEY and CDR2 as SVGAGI. V was trimmed by 6 bases and J by 10 bases, leaving 13 bases between them. This CDR3 contains 13 residues. CDR3 region: CASSTLQGSPLHF. The CDR3 bases are TGTGCCAGCAGCACCCTCCAGGGGTCACCCCTCCACTTT.

V is TRBV27 and J is TRBJ1-2; 8 bases are a match to TRBD1. The CDR3 extends over 13 amino acids. The ends lost 7 bases at V and 4 bases at J; junction bases unmatched: 5. From germline, CDR1 is MNHEY and CDR2 SMNVEV (reference sequence). The DNA for the CDR3 is TGTGCCAGCAAAGACAGGGGTGTCTATGGCTACACCTTC. Translation gives CASKDRGVYGYTF.

The V call is TRBV5-1, the J call TRBJ1-2; TRBD1 is a possible D gene (6 bases). CDR3 size: 14 residues. Trimming stripped 0 bases from V and 7 bases from J, with 13 bases between. CDR1 is SGHRS, CDR2 YFSETQ, per germline. CDR3 residues: CASSLEQGRSGYTF. The DNA for the CDR3 is TGCGCCAGCAGCTTGGAGCAGGGGAGAAGTGGCTACACCTTC.

The J gene is TRBJ1-5, the V gene TRBV7-8; maybe TRBD1 (5 bases). With 1 base removed from V and 2 bases from J, the gap between germline ends came to 18 bases. This CDR3 is built from 18 residues. Germline V lookup: CDR1 SGHVS, CDR2 FQNEAQ. CDR3: CASSLVRRGIGGNQPQHF. CDR3 in DNA: TGTGCCAGCAGCTTAGTTCGTCGGGGGATCGGAGGCAATCAGCCCCAGCATTTT.

The chain links TRBV7-2 to TRBJ2-7, with TRBD2 matching 7 bases. Germline loops: CDR1 SGHTA, CDR2 FQGNSA. The CDR3 has 14 residues. V trimming: 1 base; J trimming: 3 bases; junction bases outside the gene matches: 3. The CDR3 nucleotides read TGTGCCAGCAGCTTAGGGGGAGGGAACTACGAGCAGTACTTC. This sequence encodes CASSLGGGNYEQYF.

The rearrangement joins TRBV7-8 to TRBJ2-5; D perhaps matches TRBD1 (6 bases). Germline V gene data show CDR1 as SGHVS and CDR2 as FQNEAQ. The CDR3 has 15 residues. Trimming cost V 3 bases and J 5 bases, with 16 bases left between them. In nucleotides, the CDR3 is TGTGCCAGCAGCTTCCTCACAGGGAATGGGGAGACCCAGTACTTC. Translating gives CASSFLTGNGETQYF.

The V and J genes are TRBV15 and TRBJ2-7, with 9 bases matching TRBD1. The germline CDR1 and CDR2 sequences are LNHNV and YYDKDF (reference sequence). This CDR3 spans 17 amino acids. J lost 5 bases, V lost 1 base, and 12 bases had no gene match. CDR3 residues: CATSRGIRDRVFDEQYF. The CDR3 DNA follows: TGTGCCACCAGCAGAGGGATCCGGGACAGGGTCTTCGACGAGCAGTACTTC.

The J gene is TRBJ1-2, the V gene TRBV3-1 (or the pseudogene TRBV3-2), with D unclear. The CDR3 extends over 14 amino acids. With 0 bases removed from V and 6 bases from J, the gap between germline ends came to 11 bases. Per the germline V gene, CDR1 is LGHDT and CDR2 is YNNKEL (reference sequence). The CDR3, as DNA: TGTGCCAGCAGCCAAGATTTGCTAGTCGATGGCTACACCTTC. The encoded protein is CASSQDLLVDGYTF.

The chain joins TRBV19 to TRBJ2-3; TRBD1 might be the D (5 bases). Trimming left V 3 bases short and J 6 bases short, with 16 bases between. The CDR3 extends over 15 amino acids. CDR1 and CDR2 from the germline V gene are LNHDA and SQIVND (reference sequence). Here the CDR3 DNA reads TGTGCCAGTAGTATTGCACAGGCTGGGATGGATACGCAGTATTTT. Translated, it gives CASSIAQAGMDTQYF.

The chain couples TRBV20-1 to TRBJ1-5; 7 nucleotides align to TRBD1. Trimming removed 3 bases from V and 5 bases from J; junction bases left unmatched: 4. The germline CDR1 and CDR2 sequences are DFQATT and SNEGSKA (reference sequence). This CDR3 spans 13 amino acids. The CDR3, as DNA: TGCAGTGCTAGTCCCACAGGGGATCAGCCCCAGCATTTT. Translation gives CSASPTGDQPQHF.